These T cell receptor beta chains were read from a single sample in a study of cytomegalovirus exposure and HLA in healthy donors. Only in-frame clones appear in the TCRdb table, and some are missing; sequencing was by immunoSEQ multiplex PCR. The sample holds around 98,000 clones, roughly 81% seen once. The specimen was PBMCs. These receptors came from a man aged 35-49 years in good health and CMV-seronegative. Both conserved end residues are part of each CDR3. The order of the fields is J gene, V gene, CDR3 protein.

>TRBJ1-3|TRBV5-1
CASSGATTGGNTIYF
>TRBJ1-2|TRBV28
CASSLAGGPIHYYGYTF
>TRBJ2-7|TRBV5-1
CASSSDFSYEQYF
>TRBJ2-5|TRBV7-6
CASSLGDRQETQYF
>TRBJ1-5|TRBV19
CASSIRRGGGPWGQPQHF
>TRBJ1-1|TRBV21-1
CASSKAGTGSNTRTRNTEAFF
>-|TRBV10-3
CAISVATGVSYEQYF
>TRBJ1-5|TRBV21-1
CASSAQKSRKIAWHQPQHF
>TRBJ2-2|TRBV6-4
CASSASGAGASGAGELFF
>TRBJ1-5|TRBV4-3
CASSQEFVLNQPQHF
>TRBJ1-1|TRBV10-3
CATTAVNTEAFF
>TRBJ2-5|TRBV29-1
CSQSFGTGDQETQYF
>TRBJ1-6|TRBV14
CASSQESFALHF
>TRBJ1-4|TRBV28
CASKARNIPGEKLFF
>TRBJ1-4|TRBV6-5
CASSYSLGGREKLFF
>TRBJ2-1|TRBV7-9
CASSLSQGYNEQFF
>TRBJ2-7|TRBV2
CASSEAGTGRREQYF
>TRBJ1-6|TRBV7-9
CASSSYNSPLHF
>TRBJ2-7|TRBV6-5
CASSSSRTGGLYEQYF
>TRBJ2-7|TRBV7-8
CASSIARLAGGPSSYEQYF
>TRBJ1-3|TRBV5-1
CASSSREPGNTIYF
>TRBJ2-2|TRBV9
CASSVGQRNTGELFF
>TRBJ2-5|TRBV5-4
CASSLAGGAGRGTQYF
>TRBJ1-3|TRBV7-2
CASSLQGNTIYF
>TRBJ2-5|TRBV10-3
CAISESRLQGEQETQYF
>TRBJ2-7|TRBV19
CASSIDRDYEQYF
>TRBJ2-7|TRBV7-6
CASSPEAGLHEQYF
>TRBJ2-3|TRBV6-5
CASSLLLDTQYF
>TRBJ1-1|TRBV25-1
CATGGRWTEAFF
>TRBJ2-5|TRBV11-3
CASSLDGQGQETQYF
>TRBJ2-2|TRBV14
CASSPHRDTGELFF
>TRBJ2-7|TRBV7-8
CASSLEDSVGSYEQYF
>TRBJ2-2|TRBV6-1
CASIAGIGGTGELFF
>TRBJ1-5|TRBV7-3
CASSKGPGEPQHF
>TRBJ2-3|TRBV14
CASSPHTAPQHGDTQYF
>TRBJ1-1|TRBV9
CASSASGTGLTEAFF
>TRBJ1-4|TRBV27
CASSLGQPIVKLFF
>TRBJ2-7|TRBV27
CASSLGGLYEQYF
>TRBJ1-1|TRBV5-6
CASSLANRGPGTEAFF
>TRBJ2-7|TRBV7-2
CASSLDGGASYEQYF
>TRBJ1-5|TRBV4-1
CASSQAGDGQPQHF
>TRBJ2-3|TRBV27
CASSLSERGTDTQYF
>TRBJ1-3|TRBV9
CASSVAADSGNTIYF
>TRBJ2-5|TRBV18
CASSRPLAGKETQYF
>TRBJ2-7|TRBV5-5
CASSLDRAYFYEQYF
>TRBJ2-2|TRBV5-4
CASSRGQGAPGELFF
>TRBJ1-1|TRBV6-1
CASSGGTGRAEAFF
>TRBJ1-2|TRBV6-1
CASRDGTGGYGYTF
>TRBJ2-2|TRBV5-4
CASSVGRDNTGELFF
>TRBJ2-2|TRBV5-5
CASSLTTEITGELFF
>-|TRBV6-6
CASSPRDWPSYEQYF
>TRBJ2-1|TRBV19
CASGPDYNEQFF
>TRBJ1-2|TRBV4-1
CASSQDYGGQAFGYTF